This T cell receptor beta chain was captured by sequencing in a study of cytomegalovirus exposure and HLA in healthy donors (dated by TCRdb to the late 2010s). Background for the entire study: According to an earlier analysis of several hundred of the donors, about 179 million T cells yielded over 90 million unique TCR beta sequences and 276 Gb of sequence data. An early release covering some 640 HLA-typed donors comprised approximately 300 gigabases of sequencing data and around 80 million unique TCR sequences. Of the roughly 390 genotyped donors, about 80% fell in the genetic ancestry cluster associated with self-reported Caucasian donors. The study aimed to test whether signatures of past pathogen exposure could be identified by cataloging public T cell receptors. The T cell repertoires of 670 or so subjects were profiled by immunosequencing and related to cytomegalovirus serostatus. Besides the first cohort of roughly 700 subjects, a separate validation cohort made up of around 120 different subjects was used. To predict cytomegalovirus infection status, the study brought together high-throughput TCR immunosequencing, statistical association of individual TCRs with disease status, and machine learning. To study patterns of TCR occurrence, a later analysis re-analyzed previously published TCR beta repertoires from 700 or so donors and added high-resolution HLA genotyping. Rather than drawing on any new phenotypic data, the later analysis identified candidate immune exposures from TCR beta sequences and the way those sequences occurred across donors. In an earlier analysis of 587 of the donors, high-throughput TCR beta sequencing was used to judge whether each TCR beta V gene segment behaved as functional or pseudogenic. Donor age, sex, ethnicity and CMV serostatus were compiled alongside the repertoire data. A later genetic analysis used genome-wide SNP genotypes for 398 of the 666 donors, treating that subset as a discovery cohort. All discovery cohort repertoires had been generated on a single sequencing platform. HLA typing covered class I and class II loci at four-digit resolution. Typing coverage differed by locus: A, B, C, DRB1 and DQB1 were typed in about 620-630 donors, DQA1 in about 510, DPA1 in approximately 610, and DPB1 in just under 490. Five DR-DQ haplotypes were treated as single units for association and clustering because of strong linkage in the cohort. Among a few hundred genotyped donors of the cohort, an average of 235,054 unique TCR beta nucleotide sequences were sequenced per donor, roughly 20% of them non-productive. The investigation overall reported the following: Correlated functional status among segregating V segments might be attributable to linkage disequilibrium, but an unknown experimental factor could not be ruled out. According to the authors, the approach could potentially be generalized to other disease states and immunological phenotypes. The study gave a list of 150 to 200 TCR beta chains associated with cytomegalovirus. Because some donors lacked HLA typing at each locus, the association tests relied only on the typed subset. According to a later analysis, parvovirus B19, influenza, CMV and Epstein-Barr virus appeared linked to several top co-occurrence clusters. A later analysis found that TCR association rates varied across HLA loci, with DRB1 alleles showing the most associated TCRs and HLA-C alleles the fewest. CMV serostatus was the only immune exposure information available for the cohort. A cluster of highly shared sequence variants was judged likely to represent a technical artifact of the sequencing pipeline. A few of the identified cytomegalovirus-associated TCR beta chains were confirmed in vitro to be specific for cytomegalovirus antigens. A further reported finding was that TCR beta sequences accurately predicted the HLA-A and HLA-B alleles for most subjects in the first cohort. Some IMGT-functional V segments, including TRBV6-2 and TRBV6-3, could not be distinguished by the 87-base-pair reads and were therefore excluded. Because counts were too low, 15 or so rarely observed V segments, including chromosome 9 orphons, were excluded from the earlier analysis of under 650 of the donors. A later analysis found that HLA-associated TCR beta chains were more clonally expanded and had lower generation probabilities than equally common non-associated chains. When HLA alleles, especially DR and DQ, strongly co-occurred, TCR associations were difficult to assign to individual alleles. This cohort had only TCR beta chains sequenced, and the lack of alpha or paired-chain data limited which features could be detected. A later analysis found that most CMV-associated TCR beta chains appeared HLA-restricted, with HLA associations seemingly driven largely by CMV exposure. The presence/absence analyses assumed that sequencing depth was roughly uniform across donors, and that assumption may not be true. In an earlier analysis of 500 to 650 of the donors, most TCR beta V segments appeared in productive rearrangements about 87% or about 30% of the time, broadly matching IMGT annotations. Across donors, most TCR sequences were observed very rarely, whereas some public TCRs were present in many individuals. An association between a missense DCLRE1C variant and V-gene and J-gene trimming of TCR beta chains was found in a later genetic analysis and replicated in an independent cohort. In both the original and validation cohorts, the classifier was reported to diagnose cytomegalovirus status with high specificity and sensitivity. In a later analysis, some 18,000 TCR beta sequences were associated with specific HLA alleles at a false discovery rate of 0.05. Compared with the 666-donor mean, donors in an Asian-associated ancestry cluster had fewer N-insertions in productive TCRs, according to a later genetic analysis.

The cohort was made up of roughly 670 healthy bone marrow donors. At the time of sampling, every cohort member was nominally healthy, though immune exposures that went unrecorded were likely present. Of the 670 or so cohort members, 250 to 300 had positive CMV serostatus and 350 to 450 had negative CMV serostatus, and CMV serostatus was not recorded for the donor. Each donor provided a peripheral blood sample, and peripheral blood mononuclear cells were used for TCR beta sequencing. Genomic DNA was extracted from the blood cell samples with the Qiagen DNeasy Blood Extraction Kit. This clone was observed a few times. Its antigen has not been determined. No qualities accompany the bases; no much larger clone lies one base away. Receptor amplification or capture employed the immunoSEQ multiplex PCR assay. The multiplex PCR relied on a mix of 60 forward primers for TCR Vbeta segments and 13 reverse primers for TCR Jbeta segments. A multiplex PCR assay on genomic DNA amplified the CDR3 region of rearranged TCR beta genes. Amplified TCR beta libraries were sequenced as 87-base-pair reads on the Illumina HiSeq System. As for the original processing: In a later analysis, tens of millions of unique TCR beta chains were counted across the 500 to 850 repertoires, and roughly 11 million of these chains were shared by at least two donors. Raw reads were error-corrected and collapsed into unique sequences by a nearest-neighbor algorithm in which closely related sequences were merged to remove PCR and sequencing errors. V, D and J gene segments were assigned by aligning CDR3 sequences to IMGT reference sequences. For a sequence to be retained, a match of at least six nucleotides was required to both a V gene segment and a J gene segment. A rearrangement counted as productive if the CDR3 had no stop codons and remained in frame with V and J, and every other rearrangement counted as non-productive. CDR3 was defined according to IMGT convention as the region running from the second conserved V-encoded cysteine to the conserved J-encoded phenylalanine. In an earlier analysis of some 550 of the donors, sequences lacking an unambiguous match to a single V gene segment were excluded. An earlier analysis of 587 of the donors classified V segments as functional when productive rearrangements were above 56.7% and as segregating when the standard deviation between donors was above 5%. To diagnose cytomegalovirus status from the catalog of TCR beta chain sequences, a statistical classification framework was built. In a later analysis, V and J genes were assigned by comparing TCR nucleotide sequences against IMGT/GENE-DB human TR gene sequences. Using the TCRdist pipeline, a later analysis assigned CDR3 sequences along with most-parsimonious VDJ recombination scenarios. In a later analysis, every TCR beta chain was defined by the combination of its CDR3 amino acid sequence and its V-gene family, and reads without a unique V-gene family were dropped. To address suspected cross-contamination and a sequencing artifact, a later analysis removed under 600 highly shared, low-generation-probability nucleotide sequences. In a later analysis, a clonal expansion index for each public chain was calculated from normalized within-repertoire ranks of inferred template counts. Generation probabilities in a later analysis came from a VDJ recombination model fitted to out-of-frame rearrangements, and those results were checked against IGoR. In a later analysis, hypergeometric tests were used to score TCR-TCR, TCR-HLA and TCR-CMV co-occurrence, with a repertoire-size bias correction applied to TCR pairs. In a later analysis, false discovery rates were estimated by permuting HLA or CMV assignments 20 times. In a later analysis, co-occurring TCRs were grouped with DBSCAN, and TCRdist sequence similarity was added when clustering was performed within HLA-allele-positive subsets. Co-occurrence clustering excluded repertoires with fewer than 30,000 or more than 120,000 public chains, plus five with anomalous nucleotide sharing. The table comes from immuneACCESS by way of TCRdb, which keeps in-frame sequences with V and J called. Part of the clones is missing from these tables; in studies checked, under half for an unresolved V gene and the rest for unknown reasons. That table is the source of V, J and clone size, and D and trimming were worked out from the DNA. Here the sample has around 120,000 clones; around 73% occur a single time. The leading ten clones occupy roughly 2.7% of the sample.

From the cysteine up to the phenylalanine, the CDR3 has a length of 18 residues. Just the 54-base CDR3 DNA is kept, in frame starting at base 1. The germline V gene gives CDR1 as SGHVS and CDR2 as FNYEAQ. V lost 5 bases and J lost 7 bases; the stretch between them is 26 bases long. The sample consisted of PBMCs. The chain is encoded by TRBV7-6 joined to TRBJ2-2, with the D gene not confidently named. The source of this sequence is a human donor in good health. The nucleotide sequence is given as TGTGCCAGCAGCCCCGGGTTCGCGCGGTCCCTTATCGACGGGGAGCTGTTTTTT. It encodes CASSPGFARSLIDGELFF.